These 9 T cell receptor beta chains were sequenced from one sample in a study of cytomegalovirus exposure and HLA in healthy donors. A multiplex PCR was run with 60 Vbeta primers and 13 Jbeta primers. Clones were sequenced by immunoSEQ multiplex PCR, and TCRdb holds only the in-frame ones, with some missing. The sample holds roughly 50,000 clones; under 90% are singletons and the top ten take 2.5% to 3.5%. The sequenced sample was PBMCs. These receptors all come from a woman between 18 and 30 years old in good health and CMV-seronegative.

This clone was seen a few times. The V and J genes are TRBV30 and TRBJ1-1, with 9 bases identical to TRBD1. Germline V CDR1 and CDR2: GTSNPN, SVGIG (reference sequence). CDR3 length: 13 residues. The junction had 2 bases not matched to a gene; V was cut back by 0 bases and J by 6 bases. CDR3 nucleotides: TGTGCCTGGAGTGTGGGGACAGGGTCTGAAGCTTTCTTT. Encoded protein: CAWSVGTGSEAFF.

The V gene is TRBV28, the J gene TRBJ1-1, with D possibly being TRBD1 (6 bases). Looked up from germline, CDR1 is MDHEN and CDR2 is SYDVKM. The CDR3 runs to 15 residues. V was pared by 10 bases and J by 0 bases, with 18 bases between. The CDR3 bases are TGTGCCATCACTGAATCGACAGGCATGAACACTGAAGCTTTCTTT. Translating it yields CAITESTGMNTEAFF.

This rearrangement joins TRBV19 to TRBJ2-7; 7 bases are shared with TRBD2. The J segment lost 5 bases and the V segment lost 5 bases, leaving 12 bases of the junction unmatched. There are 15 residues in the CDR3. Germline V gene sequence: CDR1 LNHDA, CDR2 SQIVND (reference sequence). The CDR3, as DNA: TGTGCCAGTAGTCCCCTCGGGCGGGAGTCCGACGAGCAGTACTTC. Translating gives CASSPLGRESDEQYF. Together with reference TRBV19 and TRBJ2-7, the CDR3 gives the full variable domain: DGGITQSPKYLFRKEGQNVTLSCEQNLNHDAMYWYRQDPGQGLRLIYYSQIVNDFQKGDIAEGYSVSREKKESFPLTVTSAQKNPTAFYLCASSPLGRESDEQYFGPGTRLTVT.

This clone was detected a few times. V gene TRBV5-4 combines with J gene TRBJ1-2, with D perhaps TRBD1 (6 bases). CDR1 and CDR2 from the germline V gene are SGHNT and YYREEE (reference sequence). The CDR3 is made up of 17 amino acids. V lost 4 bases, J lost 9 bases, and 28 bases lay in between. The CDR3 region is CASSLNLKLDRYKRYTF. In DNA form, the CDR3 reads TGTGCCAGCAGCCTAAACCTCAAATTAGACAGGTATAAGCGCTACACCTTC.

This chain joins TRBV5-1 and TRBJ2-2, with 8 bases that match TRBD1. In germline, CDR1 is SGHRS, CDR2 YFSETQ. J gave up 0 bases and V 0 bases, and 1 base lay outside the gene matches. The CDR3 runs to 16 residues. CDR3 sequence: CASSLDRGANTGELFF. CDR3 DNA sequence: TGCGCCAGCAGCTTGGACAGGGGGGCGAACACCGGGGAGCTGTTTTTT.

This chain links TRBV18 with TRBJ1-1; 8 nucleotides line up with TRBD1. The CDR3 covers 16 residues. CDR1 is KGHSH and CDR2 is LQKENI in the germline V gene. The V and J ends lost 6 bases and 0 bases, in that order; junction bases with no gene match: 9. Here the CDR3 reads CASSGTGGALNTEAFF. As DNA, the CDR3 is TGTGCCAGCTCCGGGACAGGTGGGGCTCTGAACACTGAAGCTTTCTTT.

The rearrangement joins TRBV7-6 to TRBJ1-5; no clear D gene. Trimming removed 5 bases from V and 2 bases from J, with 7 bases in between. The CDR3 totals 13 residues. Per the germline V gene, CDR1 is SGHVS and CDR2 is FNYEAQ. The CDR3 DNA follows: TGTGCCAGCAGCCGAACAGGCAATCAGCCCCAGCATTTT. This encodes CASSRTGNQPQHF.

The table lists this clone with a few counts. The CDR3 protein is CASSVQGYTEAFF. The CDR3 DNA reads TGTGCCAGCAGTGTACAGGGGTACACTGAAGCTTTCTTT. The chain recombines TRBV27 with TRBJ1-1; 7 bases align to TRBD1. This CDR3 has 13 amino acids. V lost 5 bases and J lost 3; bases outside the gene matches: 3. Germline V gene sequence: CDR1 MNHEY, CDR2 SMNVEV (reference sequence).

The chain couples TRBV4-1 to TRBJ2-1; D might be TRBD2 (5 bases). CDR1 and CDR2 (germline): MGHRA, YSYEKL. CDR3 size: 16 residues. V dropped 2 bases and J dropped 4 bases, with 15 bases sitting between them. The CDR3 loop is CASSQSRSSVYNEQFF. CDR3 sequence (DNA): TGCGCCAGCAGCCAATCCCGAAGTAGCGTATACAATGAGCAGTTCTTC.